These 18 T cell receptor beta chains were all obtained from the same sample, sequenced in a study of T cells expressing NK-cell markers. Reanalyzing the 5' RACE reads, TCRdb keeps one entry per CDR3 protein, without DNA. Its clone listing holds around 380,000 distinct CDR3 sequences. Sample: blood T cells: a sorted CD56 or NKG2C T cell subset, CD4+ or CD8+ T cells, or bulk PBMC T cells (not recorded which). Receptor source: a woman between 45 and 60 years old in good health.

CDR3 residues: CASTIQGAQETQYF. The chain combines TRBV5-1 with TRBJ2-5; TCRdb designates TRBD1, a call that cannot be tested without DNA. The CDR3 sequence is 14 residues long. Germline V CDR1 and CDR2: SGHRS, YFSETQ. Combining the CDR3 with reference TRBV5-1 and TRBJ2-5 gives the whole variable domain KAGVTQTPRYLIKTRGQQVTLSCSPISGHRSVSWYQQTPGQGLQFLFEYFSETQRNKGNFPGRFSGRQFSNSRSEMNVSTLELGDSALYLCASTIQGAQETQYFGPGTRLLVL.

The V and J genes are TRBV5-6 and TRBJ1-1; TCRdb reports TRBD1, a call that lacks DNA to check it against. CDR3 length: 15 residues. Germline values: CDR1 SGHDT, CDR2 YYEEEE. The CDR3 reads CASSLWGQGGTEAFF.

This chain uses TRBV3-1 with TRBJ1-2; TCRdb designates TRBD1, a call that cannot be tested without DNA. This CDR3 is 20 amino acids long. Germline CDR1 is LGHDT and CDR2 is YNNKEL (reference sequence). The CDR3 sequence: CASSHPEGGGSNLANYGYTF.

The chain is built from TRBV11-2 and TRBJ2-1; absent DNA, TCRdb's TRBD1 call cannot be checked. CDR1 and CDR2 (germline): SGHAT, FQNNGV. This CDR3 has 17 residues. The CDR3 sequence: CASSPQRRGMNYNEQFF.

This chain connects TRBV29-1 to TRBJ2-5; absent DNA, TCRdb's TRBD1 call cannot be checked. Germline loops: CDR1 SQVTM, CDR2 ANQGSEA. The CDR3 length is 14 residues. CDR3 sequence reads: CSVAGQGGSETQYF.

The rearrangement links TRBV10-3 to TRBJ2-1; TCRdb selects TRBD2, and the lack of DNA leaves this call unchecked. The germline V gene encodes CDR1 ENHRY and CDR2 SYGVKD. The CDR3 consists of 15 residues. Here the CDR3 reads CAISEPSGRAGEQFF.

V gene TRBV10-3 combines with J gene TRBJ2-3; the D call of TRBD2 rests on TCRdb alone, since no DNA is present to check it. CDR1 is ENHRY and CDR2 is SYGVKD in the germline V gene. The CDR3 contains 17 residues. This CDR3 is CAISESPLAGDQDTQYF.

The chain joins TRBV9 to TRBJ2-7; TCRdb indicates TRBD2, and absent DNA this call remains unverified. The germline CDR1 and CDR2 sequences are SGDLS and YYNGEE. The CDR3 loop spans 14 amino acids. The CDR3 sequence: CASSPGTSIYEQYF. The full variable domain, rest sourced from reference TRBV9 and TRBJ2-7, is DSGVTQTPKHLITATGQRVTLRCSPRSGDLSVYWYQQSLDQGLQFLIQYYNGEERAKGNILERFSAQQFPDLHSELNLSSLELGDSALYFCASSPGTSIYEQYFGPGTRLTVT.

The rearrangement uses TRBV10-3 and TRBJ2-1. The CDR3 is 15 residues long. The germline V gene encodes CDR1 ENHRY and CDR2 SYGVKD. This CDR3 is CAIRQVTSSYNEQFF.

The chain combines TRBV12-3 or TRBV12-4 with TRBJ2-2; the D gene TCRdb calls, TRBD1, cannot be checked with no DNA. The CDR3 runs to 15 residues. CDR3 amino acids: CASSYIGGGTGELFF.

This sequence joins TRBV27 and TRBJ1-5; the TCRdb call, TRBD1, lacks DNA for checking. The germline CDR1 and CDR2 sequences are MNHEY and SMNVEV (reference sequence). CDR3 length equals 14 residues. The CDR3 loop reads CASRLGGVAQPQHF.

The gene calls are TRBV6-6 and TRBJ1-1. The CDR3 has 12 residues. Germline values: CDR1 MNHNY, CDR2 SVGAGI (reference sequence). The CDR3 reads CASSLPPLGAFF.

V usage is TRBV20-1 and J usage is TRBJ1-1. Looked up from germline, CDR1 is DFQATT and CDR2 is SNEGSKA (reference sequence). This CDR3 is 12 amino acids long. CDR3 in amino acids: CSARQVKRKAFF.

The chain has TRBV20-1 and TRBJ2-3; there is no DNA to check the TCRdb D call of TRBD2. The CDR3 totals 14 residues. Looked up from germline, CDR1 is DFQATT and CDR2 is SNEGSKA (reference sequence). The CDR3 is CSARTSGYTDTQYF.

The gene calls are TRBV7-9 and TRBJ2-1; TCRdb selects TRBD1, and the lack of DNA leaves this call unchecked. CDR3 length: 16 residues. Per the germline V gene, CDR1 is SEHNR and CDR2 is FQNEAQ (reference sequence). The CDR3 protein is CASSLRGTGSNNEQFF.

CDR3 sequence reads: CASSPGLADRAQYF. The chain has TRBV18 and TRBJ2-5; without DNA, the TCRdb call of TRBD2 cannot be checked. There are 14 residues in the CDR3. Germline lookup yields CDR1 KGHSH and CDR2 LQKENI.

The chain links TRBV14 to TRBJ2-1; the TRBD2 assignment by TCRdb is unverifiable without DNA. The CDR3 is made up of 16 amino acids. Germline V gives CDR1 SGHDN, CDR2 FVKESK. This CDR3 is CASSQISGSSDRGQFF.

The CDR3 loop reads CSASLRGHSQYF. The chain is built from TRBV20-1 and TRBJ2-3; TCRdb proposes TRBD1, but this gene call is untestable without DNA. CDR1 is DFQATT, CDR2 SNEGSKA, per germline (reference sequence). The CDR3 covers 12 residues.